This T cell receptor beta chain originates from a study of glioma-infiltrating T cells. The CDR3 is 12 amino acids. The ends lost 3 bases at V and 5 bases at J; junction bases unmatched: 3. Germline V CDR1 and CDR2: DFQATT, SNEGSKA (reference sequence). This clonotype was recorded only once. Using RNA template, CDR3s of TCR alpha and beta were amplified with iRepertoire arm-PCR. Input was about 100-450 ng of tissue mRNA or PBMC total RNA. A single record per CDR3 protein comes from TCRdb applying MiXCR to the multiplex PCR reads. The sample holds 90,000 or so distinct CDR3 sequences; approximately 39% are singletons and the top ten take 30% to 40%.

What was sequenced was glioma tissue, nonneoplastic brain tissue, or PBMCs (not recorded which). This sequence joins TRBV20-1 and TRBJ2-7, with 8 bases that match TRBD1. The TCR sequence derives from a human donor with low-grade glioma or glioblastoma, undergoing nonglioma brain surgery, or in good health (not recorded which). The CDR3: CSASGQGHEQYF. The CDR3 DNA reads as TGCAGTGCTAGCGGACAGGGCCACGAGCAGTACTTC.